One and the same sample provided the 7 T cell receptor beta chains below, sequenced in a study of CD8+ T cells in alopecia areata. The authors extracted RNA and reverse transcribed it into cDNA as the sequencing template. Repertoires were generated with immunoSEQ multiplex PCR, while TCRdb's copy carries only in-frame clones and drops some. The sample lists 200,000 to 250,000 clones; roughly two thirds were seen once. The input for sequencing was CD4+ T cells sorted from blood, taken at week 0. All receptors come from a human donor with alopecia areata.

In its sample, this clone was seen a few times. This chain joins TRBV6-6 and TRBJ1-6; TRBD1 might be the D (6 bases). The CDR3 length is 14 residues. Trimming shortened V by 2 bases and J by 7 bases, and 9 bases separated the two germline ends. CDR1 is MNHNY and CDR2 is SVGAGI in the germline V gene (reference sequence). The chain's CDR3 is CASSYGQGNSPLHF. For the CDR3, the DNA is TGTGCCAGCAGTTACGGGCAGGGGAATTCACCCCTCCACTTT.

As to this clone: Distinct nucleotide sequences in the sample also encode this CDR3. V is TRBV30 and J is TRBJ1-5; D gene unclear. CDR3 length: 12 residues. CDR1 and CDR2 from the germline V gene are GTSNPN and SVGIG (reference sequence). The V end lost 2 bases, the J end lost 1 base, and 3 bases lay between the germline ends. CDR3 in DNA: TGTGCCTGGAGTCGAAGCAATCAGCCCCAGCATTTT. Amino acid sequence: CAWSRSNQPQHF.

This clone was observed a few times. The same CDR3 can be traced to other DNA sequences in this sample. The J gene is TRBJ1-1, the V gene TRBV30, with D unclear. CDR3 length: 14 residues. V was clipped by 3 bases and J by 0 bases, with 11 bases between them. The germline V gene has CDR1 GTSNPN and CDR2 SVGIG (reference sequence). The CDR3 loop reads CAWSPGQVNTEAFF. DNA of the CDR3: TGTGCCTGGAGCCCCGGCCAAGTGAACACTGAAGCTTTCTTT.

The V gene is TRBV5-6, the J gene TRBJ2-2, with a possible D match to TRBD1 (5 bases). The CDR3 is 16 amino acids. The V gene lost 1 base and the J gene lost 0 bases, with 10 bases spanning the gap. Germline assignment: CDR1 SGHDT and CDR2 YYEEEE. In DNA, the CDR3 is TGTGCCAGCAGCTTGATGACAGTTCCGAACACCGGGGAGCTGTTTTTT. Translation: CASSLMTVPNTGELFF.

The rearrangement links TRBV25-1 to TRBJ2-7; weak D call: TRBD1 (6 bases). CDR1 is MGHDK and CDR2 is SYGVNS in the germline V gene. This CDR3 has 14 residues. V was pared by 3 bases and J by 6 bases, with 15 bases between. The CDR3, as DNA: TGTGCCAGCAGTGACTTCGGGACACCGTCCGAGCAGTACTTC. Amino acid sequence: CASSDFGTPSEQYF.

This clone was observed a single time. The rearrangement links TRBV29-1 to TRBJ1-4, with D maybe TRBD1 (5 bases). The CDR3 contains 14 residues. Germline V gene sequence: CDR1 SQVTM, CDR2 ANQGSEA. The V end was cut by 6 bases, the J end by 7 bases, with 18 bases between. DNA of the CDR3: TGCAGCGTCCGACCGGGGGGAGCGGGTGAAAAACTGTTTTTT. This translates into CSVRPGGAGEKLFF.

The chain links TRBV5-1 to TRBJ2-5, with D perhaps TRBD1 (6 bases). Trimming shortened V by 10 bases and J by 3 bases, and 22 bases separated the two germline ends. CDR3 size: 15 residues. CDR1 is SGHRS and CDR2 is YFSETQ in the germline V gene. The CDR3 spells CASQRGKSPEETQYF. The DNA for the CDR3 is TGCGCCTCCCAAAGGGGGAAGTCGCCGGAAGAGACCCAGTACTTC.